The 17 T cell receptor beta chains given below trace back to one sample, sequenced in a study of T-cell memory formation after mild COVID-19. MiXCR was run by TCRdb on the 5' RACE reads, yielding one entry per CDR3 protein. The repertoire holds roughly 450,000 distinct CDR3 sequences, with roughly 18% as singletons. The sample was PBMCs or a T cell subset sorted from them (not recorded which). These receptors originate from an adult woman who had mild COVID-19 (a few samples of this study predate the infection). Cell type and time point are not known.

This chain uses TRBV20-1 with TRBJ2-5, with 10 bases identical to TRBD2. This CDR3 spans 14 amino acids. Trimming at V came to 6 bases and at J to 0 bases, leaving 4 bases not matched to a gene. In germline, CDR1 is DFQATT, CDR2 SNEGSKA (reference sequence). The CDR3 loop is CSAPGLAYQETQYF. The CDR3 nucleotides are TGCAGTGCGCCGGGACTAGCGTACCAAGAGACCCAGTACTTC.

V gene TRBV20-1 combines with J gene TRBJ2-7, with D possibly matching TRBD1 (6 bases). The CDR3 has 12 residues. Germline loops: CDR1 DFQATT, CDR2 SNEGSKA (reference sequence). V lost 6 bases and J 3 bases, leaving 12 bases between the germline ends. CDR3 sequence reads: CSAIQGLYEQYF. The CDR3 DNA follows: TGCAGTGCCATACAGGGCCTCTACGAGCAGTACTTC.

The chain combines TRBV2 with TRBJ2-2; 9 nucleotides line up with TRBD2. Germline CDR1 reads SNHLY; CDR2 reads FYNNEI. The V gene end was trimmed by 3 bases and the J gene end by 4 bases; junction bases not matched to a gene: 6. The CDR3 spans 16 residues. The CDR3 DNA reads TGTGCCAGCAGTGACTTGGCGGGGGGGCCCACCGGGGAGCTGTTTTTT. Translated, it gives CASSDLAGGPTGELFF.

This clonotype has a handful of counts. The V call is TRBV9, the J call TRBJ2-1, with 7 bases fitting TRBD2. The CDR3 runs 16 residues. Trimming at V came to 0 bases and at J to 7 bases, leaving 10 bases not matched to a gene. CDR1 is SGDLS, CDR2 YYNGEE, per germline. CDR3 protein: CASSVDRLAGLNEQFF. In DNA, the CDR3 is TGTGCCAGCAGCGTAGACCGACTAGCAGGCCTTAATGAGCAGTTCTTC.

The chain links TRBV3-1 to TRBJ2-5, with D possibly matching TRBD1 (6 bases). Between the trimmed V and J ends, which lost 0 bases and 3 bases, there was a span of 17 bases. The V gene's germline CDR1 is LGHDT and CDR2 YNNKEL (reference sequence). This CDR3 has 17 residues. This CDR3 reads CASSQESLRRGEETQYF. For the CDR3, the DNA is TGTGCCAGCAGCCAAGAGTCGCTACGCAGGGGTGAAGAGACCCAGTACTTC.

In this sample, this clonotype turned up a few times. This chain links TRBV7-8 with TRBJ2-2; 9 bases are shared with TRBD2. The V gene end was trimmed by 5 bases and the J gene end by 7 bases; junction bases not matched to a gene: 8. The CDR3 consists of 15 residues. From germline, CDR1 is SGHVS and CDR2 FQNEAQ. The CDR3 is CASSMWTSEYGELFF. CDR3 sequence (DNA): TGTGCCAGCAGCATGTGGACTAGCGAATACGGGGAGCTGTTTTTT.

The chain's CDR3 is CASSQSRDSSNEKLFF. DNA of the CDR3: TGCGCCAGCAGTCAATCGAGGGACAGTTCTAATGAAAAACTGTTTTTT. The chain has TRBV23-1 and TRBJ1-4; 7 bases are a match to TRBD1. TRBV23-1 is an ORF; its function is uncertain. This CDR3 contains 16 residues. The ends lost 0 bases at V and 3 bases at J; junction bases unmatched: 4.

The CDR3 here is CASSNRQGVGTDTQYF. CDR3 nucleotides: TGCGCCAGCAGCAACAGACAGGGAGTGGGCACAGATACGCAGTATTTT. This chain uses TRBV5-1 with TRBJ2-3; 7 positions match TRBD1. The CDR3 covers 16 residues. Trimming cost V 4 bases and J 1 base; bases outside gene matches: 9. The germline V gene has CDR1 SGHRS and CDR2 YFSETQ.

A few counts support this clonotype. CDR3 DNA: TGTGCCAGCAGCCAATTACCCGGGGCCCTCAATGAGCAGTTCTTC. This encodes CASSQLPGALNEQFF. The chain links TRBV3-1 to TRBJ2-1; perhaps D is TRBD1 or TRBD2 (5 bases each). CDR1 and CDR2 from the germline V gene are LGHDT and YNNKEL (reference sequence). V dropped 2 bases and J dropped 6 bases, with 14 bases sitting between them. This CDR3 is built from 15 residues.

This clonotype has ten or more counts. The chain has TRBV24-1 and TRBJ2-1, with a tentative D call TRBD2 (6 bases). The CDR3 runs to 14 residues. Trimming removed 4 bases from V and 7 bases from J, with 13 bases in between. Germline V gene data show CDR1 as KGHDR and CDR2 as SFDVKD. CDR3 sequence reads: CATSDGRDGNEQFF. CDR3 DNA sequence: TGTGCCACCAGTGACGGGCGGGATGGGAATGAGCAGTTCTTC.

This clonotype was observed many times. The rearrangement links TRBV4-2 to TRBJ2-1; 10 bases agree with TRBD2. V shed 0 bases and J 6 bases; nucleotides not matched to a gene: 5. CDR1 is LGHNA and CDR2 is YNFKEQ in the germline V gene. This CDR3 is 16 amino acids long. CDR3 loop: CASSQDASGGANEQFF. DNA of the CDR3: TGTGCCAGCAGCCAAGATGCGAGCGGGGGGGCCAATGAGCAGTTCTTC.

This clonotype has just a few counts. The gene calls are TRBV5-1 and TRBJ2-3, with 10 bases lining up with TRBD1. Looked up from germline, CDR1 is SGHRS and CDR2 is YFSETQ. With V trimmed by 0 bases and J by 5 bases, 3 bases remained unmatched. This CDR3 has 15 amino acids. Here the CDR3 reads CASSLAGQGIDTQYF. CDR3 nucleotides: TGCGCCAGCAGCTTGGCGGGACAGGGGATAGATACGCAGTATTTT.

This clonotype was counted a few times. The chain couples TRBV5-1 to TRBJ2-2; tentatively, D is TRBD1 (6 bases). This CDR3 is 15 amino acids long. V lost 7 bases and J 2 bases, leaving 15 bases between the germline ends. The germline V gene encodes CDR1 SGHRS and CDR2 YFSETQ. The CDR3 coding sequence is TGCGCCAGCCGACGTAGGACAGTAAACACCGGGGAGCTGTTTTTT. It yields the protein CASRRRTVNTGELFF.

This clonotype was detected a few times. This chain links TRBV12-3 or TRBV12-4 with TRBJ2-7, with D tentatively TRBD1 or TRBD2 (6 bases each). V lost 5 bases and J lost 6, with 14 bases in between. This CDR3 has 13 residues. The CDR3, as DNA: TGTGCCAGCAGTCCCCGAGGGGGGCTCGAGCAGTACTTC. Translation: CASSPRGGLEQYF.

This chain uses TRBV7-9 with TRBJ2-1, with D unresolved. Germline V gene lookup returns CDR1 SEHNR and CDR2 FQNEAQ (reference sequence). V lost 1 base to trimming and J lost 8 bases, with 6 bases between them. CDR3 length: 12 residues. The CDR3 loop is CASSLEGHEQFF. The CDR3 DNA sequence: TGTGCCAGCAGCTTAGAGGGCCATGAGCAGTTCTTC. Combining the CDR3 with reference TRBV7-9 and TRBJ2-1 gives the whole variable domain DTGVSQNPRHKITKRGQNVTFRCDPISEHNRLYWYRQTLGQGPEFLTYFQNEAQLEKSRLLSDRFSAERPKGSFSTLEIQRTEQGDSAMYLCASSLEGHEQFFGPGTRLTVL.

In its sample, this clonotype was seen a few times. The chain joins TRBV20-1 to TRBJ1-5, with D possibly being TRBD1 (5 bases). The V end lost 5 bases, the J end lost 0 bases, and 17 bases lay between the germline ends. CDR3 length: 16 amino acids. CDR1 is DFQATT, CDR2 SNEGSKA, per germline (reference sequence). The CDR3 spells CSAPPSGQYSNQPQHF. The CDR3 region has the DNA TGCAGTGCTCCCCCCTCAGGGCAGTATAGCAATCAGCCCCAGCATTTT.

In this sample, this clonotype turned up many times. This chain links TRBV7-9 with TRBJ2-7; perhaps TRBD2 as D (6 bases). The germline gives CDR1 SEHNR, CDR2 FQNEAQ (reference sequence). This CDR3 contains 15 residues. V was trimmed by 1 base and J by 2 bases, leaving 12 bases between them. CDR3 DNA: TGTGCCAGCAGCTTAGGTGGGACTGCCGCCTACGAGCAGTACTTC. Protein sequence: CASSLGGTAAYEQYF.